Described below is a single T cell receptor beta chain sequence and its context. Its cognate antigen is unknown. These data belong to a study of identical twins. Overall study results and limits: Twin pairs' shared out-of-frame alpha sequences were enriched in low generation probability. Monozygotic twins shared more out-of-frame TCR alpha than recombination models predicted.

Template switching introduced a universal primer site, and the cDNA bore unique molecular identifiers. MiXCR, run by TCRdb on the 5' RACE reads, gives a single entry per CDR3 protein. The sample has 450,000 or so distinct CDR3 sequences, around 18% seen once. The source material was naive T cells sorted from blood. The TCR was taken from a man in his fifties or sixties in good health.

The CDR3 nucleotides are TGCGCCAGCAGCCCTAGCAGGCAAGAGACCCAGTACTTC. This gives the protein CASSPSRQETQYF. This chain uses TRBV4-3 with TRBJ2-5; D may be TRBD2 (5 bases). Germline values: CDR1 LGHNA, CDR2 YSLEER. This CDR3 contains 13 residues. Trimming stripped 4 bases from V and 2 bases from J, with 8 bases between.